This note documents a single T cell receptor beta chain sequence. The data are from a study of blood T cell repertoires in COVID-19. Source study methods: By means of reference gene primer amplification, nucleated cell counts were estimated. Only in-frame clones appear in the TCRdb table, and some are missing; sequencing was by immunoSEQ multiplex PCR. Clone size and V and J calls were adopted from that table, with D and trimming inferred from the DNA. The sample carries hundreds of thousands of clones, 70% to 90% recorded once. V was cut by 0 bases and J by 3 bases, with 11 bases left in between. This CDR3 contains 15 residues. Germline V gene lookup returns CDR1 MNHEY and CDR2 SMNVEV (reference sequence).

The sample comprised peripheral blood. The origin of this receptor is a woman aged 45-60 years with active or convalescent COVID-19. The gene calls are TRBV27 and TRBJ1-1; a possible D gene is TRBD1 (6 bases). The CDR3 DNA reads TGTGCCAGCAGTTTATCGACAGGTGGGGACACTGAAGCTTTCTTT. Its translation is CASSLSTGGDTEAFF.